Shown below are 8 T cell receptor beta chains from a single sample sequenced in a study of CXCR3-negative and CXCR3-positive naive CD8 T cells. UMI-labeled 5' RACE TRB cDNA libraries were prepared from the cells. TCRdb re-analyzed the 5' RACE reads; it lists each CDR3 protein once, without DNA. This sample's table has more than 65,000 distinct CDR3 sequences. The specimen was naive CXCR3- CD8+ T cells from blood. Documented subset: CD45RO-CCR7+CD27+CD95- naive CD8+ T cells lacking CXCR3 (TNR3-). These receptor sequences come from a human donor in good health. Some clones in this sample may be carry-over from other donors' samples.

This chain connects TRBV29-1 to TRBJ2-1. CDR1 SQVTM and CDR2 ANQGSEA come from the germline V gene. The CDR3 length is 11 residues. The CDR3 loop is CSAEPSGEQFF.

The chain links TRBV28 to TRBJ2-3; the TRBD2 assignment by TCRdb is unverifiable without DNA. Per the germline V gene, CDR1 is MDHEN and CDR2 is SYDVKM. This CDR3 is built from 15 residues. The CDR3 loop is CASSVEGGSTDTQYF.

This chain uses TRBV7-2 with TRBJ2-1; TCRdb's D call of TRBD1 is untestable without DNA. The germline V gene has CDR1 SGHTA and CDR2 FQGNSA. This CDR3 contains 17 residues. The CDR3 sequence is CASSLVWVTGTENEQFF.

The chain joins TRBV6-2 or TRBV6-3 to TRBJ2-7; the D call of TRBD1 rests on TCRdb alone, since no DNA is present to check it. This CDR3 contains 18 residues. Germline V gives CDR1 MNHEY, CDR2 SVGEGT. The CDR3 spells CASSYRDFTSFPLYEQYF.

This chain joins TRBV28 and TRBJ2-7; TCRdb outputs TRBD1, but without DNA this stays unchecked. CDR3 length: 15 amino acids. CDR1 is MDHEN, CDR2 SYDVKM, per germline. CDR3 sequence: CASRLTSGVSYEQYF.

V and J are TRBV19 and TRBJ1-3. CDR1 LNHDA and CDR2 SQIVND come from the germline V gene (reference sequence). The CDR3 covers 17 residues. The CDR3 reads CASSISSGGSAGNTIYF.

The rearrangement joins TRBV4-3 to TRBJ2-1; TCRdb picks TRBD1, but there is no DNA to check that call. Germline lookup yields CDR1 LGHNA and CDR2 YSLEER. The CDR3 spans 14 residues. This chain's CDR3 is CASSQETAYNEQFF.

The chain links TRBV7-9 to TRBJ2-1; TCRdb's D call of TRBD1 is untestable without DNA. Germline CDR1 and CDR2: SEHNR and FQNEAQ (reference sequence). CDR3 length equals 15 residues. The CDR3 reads CASSPPGQGLNEQFF.